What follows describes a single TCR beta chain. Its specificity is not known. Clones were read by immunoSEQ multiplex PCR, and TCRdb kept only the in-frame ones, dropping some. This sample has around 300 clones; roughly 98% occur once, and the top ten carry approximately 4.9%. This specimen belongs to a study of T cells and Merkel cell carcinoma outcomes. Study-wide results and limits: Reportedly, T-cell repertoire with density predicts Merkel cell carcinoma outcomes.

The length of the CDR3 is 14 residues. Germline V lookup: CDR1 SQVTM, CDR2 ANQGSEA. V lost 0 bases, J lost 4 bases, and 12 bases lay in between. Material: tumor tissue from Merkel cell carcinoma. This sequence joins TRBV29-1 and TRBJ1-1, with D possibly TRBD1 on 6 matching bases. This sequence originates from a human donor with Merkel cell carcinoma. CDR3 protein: CSVEDEGGGTEAFF. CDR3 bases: TGCAGCGTTGAAGATGAGGGGGGGGGCACTGAAGCTTTCTTT.